This is a list of T cell receptor beta chains from one sample in a study of blood T cells in healthy people across ages. MiXCR, run by TCRdb on the 5' RACE reads, gives a single entry per CDR3 protein. The sample includes over 1,500,000 distinct CDR3 sequences, just under 50% of them seen just once. Sequencing used blood. The receptors stem from a middle-aged woman in good health. Both conserved end residues are part of each CDR3. A D gene is named only where the DNA matches it firmly. Clone sizes are given selectively: once, few, many, or a class where the clone is expanded.

V: TRBV5-1
D: -
J: TRBJ2-3
size: -
CDR3: CASSPTLDRSTDTQYF
DNA: TGCGCCAGCAGCCCCACCCTGGACAGAAGCACAGATACGCAGTATTTT

V: TRBV2
D: -
J: TRBJ1-4
size: -
CDR3: CASTGSEKLFF
DNA: TGTGCCAGCACCGGGAGTGAAAAACTGTTTTTT

V: TRBV3-1
D: TRBD2
J: TRBJ2-3
size: -
CDR3: CASSHWTSGGDTQYF
DNA: TGTGCCAGCAGCCACTGGACTAGCGGGGGGGATACGCAGTATTTT

V: TRBV6-5
D: -
J: TRBJ2-7
size: -
CDR3: CASSYLSGNEQYF
DNA: TGTGCCAGCAGTTACCTGTCGGGAAACGAGCAGTACTTC

V: TRBV6-1
D: TRBD2
J: TRBJ2-7
size: -
CDR3: CASRPQAGTSGKRAYEQYF
DNA: TGTGCCAGCAGACCCCAGGCCGGGACTAGCGGGAAACGGGCCTACGAGCAGTACTTC

V: TRBV4-1
D: -
J: TRBJ2-2
size: -
CDR3: CATQSPAGELFF
DNA: TGCGCCACCCAGAGCCCCGCCGGGGAGCTGTTTTTT

V: TRBV29-1
D: -
J: TRBJ1-2
size: few
CDR3: CSVPWAGNYGYTF
DNA: TGCAGCGTTCCTTGGGCGGGGAACTATGGCTACACCTTC

V: TRBV4-3
D: -
J: TRBJ2-5
size: -
CDR3: CASSQEDRAPQETQYF
DNA: TGCGCCAGCAGCCAAGAGGATCGGGCTCCCCAAGAGACCCAGTACTTC

V: TRBV3-1
D: -
J: TRBJ2-1
size: -
CDR3: CASSQEMEQFF
DNA: TGTGCCAGCAGCCAAGAGATGGAGCAGTTCTTC

V: TRBV20-1
D: TRBD2
J: TRBJ2-7
size: -
CDR3: CSAREKRGLSYGQYF
DNA: TGCAGTGCTAGAGAAAAGCGGGGACTCTCCTACGGGCAGTACTTC

V: TRBV7-2
D: TRBD2
J: TRBJ2-3
size: -
CDR3: CASSSKVGLAGPFSQYF
DNA: TGTGCCAGCAGCTCCAAGGTTGGACTAGCGGGCCCCTTTTCGCAGTATTTT

V: TRBV20-1
D: -
J: TRBJ2-2
size: once
CDR3: CSAGHGFDTGELFF
DNA: TGCAGTGCTGGCCACGGATTCGACACCGGGGAGCTGTTTTTT

V: TRBV4-1
D: -
J: TRBJ1-2
size: -
CDR3: CASSQDQTDSNYGYTF
DNA: TGCGCCAGCAGCCAAGATCAGACAGATTCTAACTATGGCTACACCTTC

V: TRBV29-1
D: TRBD1
J: TRBJ2-3
size: -
CDR3: CSGGQGVDTQYF
DNA: TGCAGCGGGGGACAGGGGGTCGATACGCAGTATTTT

V: TRBV7-3
D: TRBD1
J: TRBJ1-2
size: -
CDR3: CASSVTGDGYTF
DNA: TGTGCCAGCAGCGTGACAGGGGACGGCTACACCTTC

V: TRBV9
D: -
J: TRBJ1-2
size: once
CDR3: CASSKYLEGNNGYTF
DNA: TGTGCCAGCAGCAAATACCTCGAAGGGAATAATGGCTACACCTTC

V: TRBV20-1
D: TRBD1
J: TRBJ1-2
size: -
CDR3: CSARSPTGNGYTF
DNA: TGCAGTGCTAGATCTCCGACAGGGAATGGCTACACCTTC

V: TRBV7-9
D: -
J: TRBJ1-4
size: few
CDR3: CAESALGPSTNEKLFF
DNA: TGTGCCGAGAGCGCACTAGGCCCATCTACTAATGAAAAACTGTTTTTT

V: TRBV28
D: -
J: TRBJ2-4
size: -
CDR3: CASSLVGRPLPYF
DNA: TGTGCCAGCAGTTTGGTGGGTCGCCCGCTGCCGTACTTC

V: TRBV5-4
D: -
J: TRBJ2-2
size: once
CDR3: CASSLGARLNTGELFF
DNA: TGTGCCAGCAGCTTGGGAGCCAGACTAAACACCGGGGAGCTGTTTTTT

V: TRBV24-1
D: TRBD1
J: TRBJ2-5
size: -
CDR3: CATSDLNRGEETQYF
DNA: TGTGCCACCAGTGATTTGAACAGGGGGGAAGAGACCCAGTACTTC

V: TRBV4-2
D: TRBD1
J: TRBJ2-2
size: -
CDR3: CASSQDPPVLGQSNTGELFF
DNA: TGTGCCAGCAGCCAAGATCCTCCGGTTTTGGGACAGTCGAACACCGGGGAGCTGTTTTTT

V: TRBV2
D: -
J: TRBJ2-3
size: -
CDR3: CASGGGQTDTQYF
DNA: TGTGCCAGCGGAGGGGGACAGACAGATACGCAGTATTTT

V: TRBV12-3/TRBV12-4
D: TRBD1
J: TRBJ2-3
size: -
CDR3: CASSLLLGTGSTDTQYF
DNA: TGTGCCAGCAGCCTCTTACTCGGGACAGGTAGCACAGATACGCAGTATTTT

V: TRBV21-1
D: -
J: TRBJ1-2
size: -
CDR3: CASRGQGSYGYTF
DNA: TGTGCCAGCAGGGGACAGGGAAGCTATGGCTACACCTTC

V: TRBV20-1
D: -
J: TRBJ2-7
size: -
CDR3: CRVSQLEQYF
DNA: TGCAGGGTGAGCCAACTCGAGCAGTACTTC

V: TRBV6-2/TRBV6-3
D: -
J: TRBJ1-2
size: -
CDR3: CASRDTGSIYGYTF
DNA: TGTGCCAGCAGAGACACGGGATCTATCTATGGCTACACCTTC

V: TRBV4-2
D: -
J: TRBJ2-5
size: -
CDR3: CASSQEQEETQYF
DNA: TGTGCCAGCAGCCAAGAGCAGGAAGAGACCCAGTACTTC

V: TRBV7-8
D: -
J: TRBJ2-7
size: few
CDR3: CASSSGPGAKQYF
DNA: TGTGCCAGCAGCTCAGGGCCTGGAGCTAAGCAGTACTTC

V: TRBV7-9
D: -
J: TRBJ2-7
size: few
CDR3: CASSFQELSYEQYF
DNA: TGTGCCAGCAGCTTCCAGGAACTATCCTACGAGCAGTACTTC

V: TRBV4-3
D: TRBD2
J: TRBJ2-1
size: few
CDR3: CASSQGGLGDEQFF
DNA: TGCGCCAGCAGCCAAGGGGGACTAGGGGATGAGCAGTTCTTC

V: TRBV11-2
D: TRBD1
J: TRBJ1-5
size: -
CDR3: CASSSPDRVGQPQHF
DNA: TGTGCCAGCAGCTCGCCAGACAGGGTGGGTCAGCCCCAGCATTTT

V: TRBV24-1
D: -
J: TRBJ2-3
size: -
CDR3: CATTGDLDTDTQYF
DNA: TGTGCCACCACAGGGGACCTTGACACAGATACGCAGTATTTT

V: TRBV20-1
D: -
J: TRBJ2-7
size: -
CDR3: CSATAGTRGRYEQYF
DNA: TGCAGTGCTACCGCCGGGACGAGAGGCCGGTACGAGCAGTACTTC

V: TRBV3-1
D: -
J: TRBJ2-1
size: -
CDR3: CASSQATIQNEQFF
DNA: TGTGCCAGCAGCCAAGCGACTATCCAGAATGAGCAGTTCTTC

V: TRBV28
D: -
J: TRBJ2-5
size: -
CDR3: CASSPTLWGEQETQYF
DNA: TGTGCCAGCAGTCCCACTCTTTGGGGGGAACAAGAGACCCAGTACTTC

V: TRBV12-3/TRBV12-4
D: TRBD2
J: TRBJ2-1
size: -
CDR3: CASSLYAGGVNEQFF
DNA: TGTGCCAGCAGTTTATACGCGGGGGGGGTCAATGAGCAGTTCTTC

V: TRBV20-1
D: TRBD2
J: TRBJ2-3
size: few
CDR3: CSARRQLAAPSTQYF
DNA: TGCAGTGCTAGGCGGCAGCTAGCGGCCCCGTCTACGCAGTATTTT

V: TRBV10-3
D: -
J: TRBJ2-3
size: -
CDR3: CAISSGVEGTDTQYF
DNA: TGTGCCATCAGCTCAGGGGTTGAAGGCACAGATACGCAGTATTTT

V: TRBV9
D: TRBD1
J: TRBJ1-6
size: -
CDR3: CASSVDLGRGTGGSSPLHF
DNA: TGTGCCAGCAGCGTAGATTTAGGGAGAGGGACAGGGGGCTCTTCACCCCTCCACTTT

V: TRBV6-5
D: TRBD2
J: TRBJ2-3
size: -
CDR3: CASSYRASGVTDTQYF
DNA: TGTGCCAGCAGTTACCGGGCTAGCGGGGTAACAGATACGCAGTATTTT